This T cell receptor beta chain was obtained from a study of post-analysis software for immune sequencing data. The authors incorporated unique molecular identifiers into the TCR beta cDNA libraries. MiXCR, applied by TCRdb to the PCR reads, yields one record per CDR3 protein. The table includes roughly 200,000 distinct CDR3 sequences, 29% detected once. Trimming stripped 2 bases from V and 7 bases from J, with 27 bases between. The V gene's germline CDR1 is DFQATT and CDR2 SNEGSKA (reference sequence). The CDR3 runs 17 residues. This clonotype was seen many times. What it recognizes is unknown. Study conclusions and caveats: Relative to controls, patients had five TRBV segments at higher frequency, with TRBV5-6, TRBV5-1 and TRBV20-1 among these.

This clonotype was sampled from a girl aged 2 to 17 with multiple sclerosis. V gene TRBV20-1 combines with J gene TRBJ2-7; D is tentatively TRBD1 or TRBD2 (6 bases each). The sample taken for sequencing was blood. This CDR3 reads CSARKDYRQISRGEQYF. CDR3 in DNA: TGCAGTGCTAGAAAGGACTACAGGCAAATATCGAGGGGGGAGCAGTACTTC.